The clone carrying this T cell receptor (beta chain) has just a few counts. Its target is unknown. V shed 2 bases and J shed 4 bases, with 3 bases lying between them. CDR1 and CDR2 from the germline V gene are SGHRS and YFSETQ. This CDR3 contains 12 residues. The sample originates from a study of type 1 regulatory T cells. Study background: An in vitro protocol generated T-allo10, a Tr1-enriched, alloantigen-specific CD4 T cell product. General study findings and limits: Tr1 cells had a more restricted TCR repertoire than non-Tr1 cells.

Each CDR3 protein is one row after TCRdb ran MiXCR on the reads. The sample records approximately 43,000 distinct CDR3 sequences, 12% being singletons. The source is a human donor in good health. The rearrangement uses TRBV5-1 and TRBJ1-4; the D is unclear. The sequencing sample was made of cultured non-Tr1 T cells, either the whole culture or a sorted T cell fraction (not recorded which). The CDR3 loop reads CASSLSNEKLFF. The CDR3 DNA is TGCGCCAGCAGCTTAAGTAATGAAAAACTGTTTTTT.